Described below is a single T cell receptor beta chain sequence and its context. Clones were read by immunoSEQ multiplex PCR, and TCRdb kept only the in-frame ones, dropping some. The sample lists roughly 1 million clones; around 78% were seen once. These data are taken from a study of shared clonotypes between healthy human individuals. The TCR sequence derives from a man aged 18 to 30 in good health. Some clones in this sample may be carry-over from other donors' samples. Material: memory CD4+ T cells from PBMCs. Subset specified: CD45RA-negative fraction.

The CDR3 bases are TGTGCCAGCAGTTCCGGACAGTTTAATGAAAAACTGTTTTTT. Its translation: CASSSGQFNEKLFF. The rearrangement joins TRBV28 to TRBJ1-4; weak D call: TRBD1 (6 bases). The V gene lost 4 bases and the J gene lost 4 bases, with 10 bases spanning the gap. Germline lookup yields CDR1 MDHEN and CDR2 SYDVKM. The CDR3 totals 14 residues.